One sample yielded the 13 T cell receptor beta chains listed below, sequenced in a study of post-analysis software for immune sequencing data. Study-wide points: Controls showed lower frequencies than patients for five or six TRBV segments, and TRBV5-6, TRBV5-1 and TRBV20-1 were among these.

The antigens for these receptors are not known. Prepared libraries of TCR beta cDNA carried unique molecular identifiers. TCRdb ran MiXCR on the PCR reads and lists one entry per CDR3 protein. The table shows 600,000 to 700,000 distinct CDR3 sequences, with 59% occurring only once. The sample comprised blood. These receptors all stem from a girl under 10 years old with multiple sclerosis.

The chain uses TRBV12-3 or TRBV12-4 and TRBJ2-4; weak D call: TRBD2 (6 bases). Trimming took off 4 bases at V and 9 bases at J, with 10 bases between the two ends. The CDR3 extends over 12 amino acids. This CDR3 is CASSSMGGIQYF. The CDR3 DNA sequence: TGTGCCAGCAGTTCTATGGGGGGCATTCAGTACTTC.

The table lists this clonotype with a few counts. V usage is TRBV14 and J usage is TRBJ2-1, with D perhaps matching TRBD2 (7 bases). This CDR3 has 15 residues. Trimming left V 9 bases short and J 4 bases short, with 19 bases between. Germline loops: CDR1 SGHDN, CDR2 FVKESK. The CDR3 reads CASSLGGVLYNEQFF. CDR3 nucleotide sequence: TGTGCCAGTTCACTAGGGGGGGTCTTATACAATGAGCAGTTCTTC. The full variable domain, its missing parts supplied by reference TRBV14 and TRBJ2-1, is EAGVTQFPSHSVIEKGQTVTLRCDPISGHDNLYWYRRVMGKEIKFLLHFVKESKQDESGMPNNRFLAERTGGTYSTLKVQPAELEDSGVYFCASSLGGVLYNEQFFGPGTRLTVL.

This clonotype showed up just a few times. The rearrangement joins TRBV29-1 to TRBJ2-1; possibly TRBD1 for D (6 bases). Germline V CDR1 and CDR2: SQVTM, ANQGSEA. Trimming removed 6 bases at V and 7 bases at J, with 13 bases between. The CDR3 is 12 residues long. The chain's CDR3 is CSVGEGQNEQFF. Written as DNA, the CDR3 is TGCAGCGTCGGAGAAGGACAGAATGAGCAGTTCTTC.

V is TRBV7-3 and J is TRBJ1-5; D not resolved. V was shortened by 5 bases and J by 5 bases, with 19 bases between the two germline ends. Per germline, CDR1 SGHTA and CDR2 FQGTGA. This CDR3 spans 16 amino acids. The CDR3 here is CASSLTVGGNDQPQHF. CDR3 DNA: TGTGCCAGCAGCCTTACTGTTGGAGGGAACGATCAGCCCCAGCATTTT.

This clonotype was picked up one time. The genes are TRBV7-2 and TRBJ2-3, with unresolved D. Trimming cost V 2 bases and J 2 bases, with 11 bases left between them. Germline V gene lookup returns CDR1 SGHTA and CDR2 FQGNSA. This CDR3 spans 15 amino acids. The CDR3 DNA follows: TGTGCCAGCAGCTTATCAACAGCTCTCACAGATACGCAGTATTTT. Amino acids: CASSLSTALTDTQYF.

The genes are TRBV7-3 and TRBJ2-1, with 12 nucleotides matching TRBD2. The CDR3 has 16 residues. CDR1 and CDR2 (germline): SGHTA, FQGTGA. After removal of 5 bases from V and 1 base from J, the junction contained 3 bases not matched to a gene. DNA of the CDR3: TGTGCCAGCAGCCGGACTAGCGGGAATTCCTACAATGAGCAGTTCTTC. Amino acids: CASSRTSGNSYNEQFF.

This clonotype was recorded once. The CDR3 reads CASGASGGYYEQFF. The CDR3 coding sequence is TGCGCCAGCGGGGCTAGCGGGGGGTATTATGAGCAGTTCTTC. This sequence joins TRBV5-1 and TRBJ2-1, with TRBD2 matching 11 bases. From germline, CDR1 is SGHRS and CDR2 YFSETQ. CDR3 length equals 14 residues. The V segment lost 7 bases and the J segment 8 bases; nucleotides outside the gene matches: 8.

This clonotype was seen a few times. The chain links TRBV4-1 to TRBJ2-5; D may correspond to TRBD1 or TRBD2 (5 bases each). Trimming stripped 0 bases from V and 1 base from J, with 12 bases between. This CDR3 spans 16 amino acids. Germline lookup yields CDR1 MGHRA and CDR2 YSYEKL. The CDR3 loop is CASSQEGDLTQETQYF. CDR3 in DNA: TGCGCCAGCAGCCAAGAGGGGGACCTCACCCAAGAGACCCAGTACTTC.

The CDR3 region has the DNA TGTGCCACCAGCAAAAAAAAACAGGGATCGGTCCAAGAGACCCAGTACTTC. Residues: CATSKKKQGSVQETQYF. V and J are TRBV15 and TRBJ2-5, with D perhaps TRBD1 (6 bases). The V and J ends lost 4 bases and 1 base respectively, with 19 bases between them. CDR1 and CDR2 (germline): LNHNV, YYDKDF (reference sequence). The CDR3 has 17 residues.

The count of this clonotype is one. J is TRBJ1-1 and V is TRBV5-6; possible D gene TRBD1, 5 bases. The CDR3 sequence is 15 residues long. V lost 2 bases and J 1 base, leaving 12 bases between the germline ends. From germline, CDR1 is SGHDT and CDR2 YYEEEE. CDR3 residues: CASSFRLGPNTEAFF. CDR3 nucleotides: TGTGCCAGCAGCTTTCGACTGGGACCGAACACTGAAGCTTTCTTT.

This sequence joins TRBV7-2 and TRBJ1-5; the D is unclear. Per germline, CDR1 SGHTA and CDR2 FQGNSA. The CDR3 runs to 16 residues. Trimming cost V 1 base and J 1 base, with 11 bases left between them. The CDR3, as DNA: TGTGCCAGCAGCTTAGATCCCGGGCTGAGCAATCAGCCCCAGCATTTT. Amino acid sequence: CASSLDPGLSNQPQHF. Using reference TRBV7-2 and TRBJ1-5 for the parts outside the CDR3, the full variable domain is GAGVSQSPSNKVTEKGKDVELRCDPISGHTALYWYRQSLGQGLEFLIYFQGNSAPDKSGLPSDRFSAERTGGSVSTLTIQRTQQEDSAVYLCASSLDPGLSNQPQHFGDGTRLSIL.

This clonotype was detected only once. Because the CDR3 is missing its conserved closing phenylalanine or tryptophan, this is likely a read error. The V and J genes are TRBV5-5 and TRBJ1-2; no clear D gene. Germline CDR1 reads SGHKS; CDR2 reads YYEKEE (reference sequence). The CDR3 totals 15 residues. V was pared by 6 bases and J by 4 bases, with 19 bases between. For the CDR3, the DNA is TGTGCCAGCACCGTGACTTTAACGACGATCTATGGCTACACCTGC. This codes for CASTVTLTTIYGYTC.

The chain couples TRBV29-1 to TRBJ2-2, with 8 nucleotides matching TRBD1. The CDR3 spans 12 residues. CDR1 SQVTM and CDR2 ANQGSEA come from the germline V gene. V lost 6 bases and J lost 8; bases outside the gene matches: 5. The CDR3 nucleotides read TGCAGCGTCCTCCAGGGGGCAGGGGAGCTGTTTTTT. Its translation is CSVLQGAGELFF.